This T cell receptor beta chain was identified during a study of identical twins. Findings of the study overall: Cord blood beta clonotypes that were abundant carried fewer insertions, and memory repertoires showed no such trend.

V lost 2 bases, J lost 3 bases, and 10 bases lay in between. The CDR3 covers 14 residues. From the 5' RACE reads, TCRdb called clonotypes with MiXCR, one entry per CDR3 protein. This sample yields approximately 500,000 distinct CDR3 sequences, of which approximately 14% are seen a single time; roughly 0.43% belongs to the top ten. This clonotype was counted between two and nine times. What it binds is unknown. These sequences were also reported in another study, on yellow fever vaccine responses in identical twins.

This chain uses TRBV12-3 or TRBV12-4 with TRBJ2-5; a possible D gene is TRBD1 (6 bases). The sequencing input was CD4+ T cells sorted from blood. The TCR sequence derives from a woman younger than 35 in good health. The CDR3 region has the DNA TGTGCCAGCAGTTTATACAACAGGGAAGAGACCCAGTACTTC. Translation gives CASSLYNREETQYF.